This T cell receptor (beta chain) is drawn from a study of blood T cell repertoires in COVID-19. Study context: The origin of the acute and convalescent COVID-19 samples was the United States, Italy and Spain. PBMCs, B-cell-depleted T cells, or T cells provided the cDNA or gDNA that made up the material.

The germline V gene has CDR1 MNHEY and CDR2 SVGAGI. The CDR3 contains 13 residues. J gave up 8 bases and V 6 bases, and 5 bases lay outside the gene matches. In the study's own analysis: Estimates of nucleated cell counts were drawn from the amplification of reference gene primers. The data were produced by immunoSEQ multiplex PCR, yet TCRdb's version contains in-frame clones alone and is incomplete. The V and J calls and clone size come from that table; D and trimming were worked out from the DNA. The sample has some 120,000 clones; approximately 84% are singletons. The TCR sequence derives from a man aged 65 to 85 with active or convalescent COVID-19. The material sequenced was peripheral blood. The rearrangement joins TRBV6-5 to TRBJ2-1, with 9 bases lining up with TRBD1. The CDR3: CASRSGQGYEQFF. The CDR3 DNA is TGTGCCAGCAGATCGGGACAGGGATATGAGCAGTTCTTC.